A selection of T cell receptor beta chains follows, all from one sample in a study of early T cells in non-severe SARS-CoV-2 infection. Using its own MiXCR run on the 5' RACE reads, TCRdb lists one record per CDR3 protein. The sample holds just under 60,000 distinct CDR3 sequences; roughly 8.4% are singletons and the top ten take 3% to 4%. The source material was whole blood. These receptors were collected from an adult who was a healthcare worker with PCR-confirmed SARS-CoV-2 infection or an uninfected control (not recorded which). CDR3s include the opening cysteine and the closing phenylalanine or tryptophan. D genes are given only for firm matches. Some rows mark clone size as missing; the rest say once, few, many or name a class of expanded clone.

>TRBV30|TRBD1|many|TRBJ1-5
CAWSVVTGGCQPQHF
TGTGCCTGGAGTGTTGTGACAGGGGGTTGTCAGCCCCAGCATTTT
>TRBV4-1|-|many|TRBJ2-3
CASSHLQGSTDTQYF
TGCGCCAGCAGCCACCTGCAGGGTAGCACAGATACGCAGTATTTT
>TRBV30|-|-|TRBJ2-7
CAWRPTGSREQYF
TGTGCCTGGAGACCTACGGGATCACGCGAGCAGTACTTC
>TRBV28|TRBD1|many|TRBJ1-2
CASSYYSQGAGGYTF
TGTGCCAGCAGTTATTACTCACAGGGGGCTGGTGGCTACACCTTC
>TRBV7-9|-|few|TRBJ2-7
CASSLLQGYEQYF
TGTGCCAGCAGCTTGTTACAGGGCTACGAGCAGTACTTC
>TRBV6-5|-|few|TRBJ1-1
CASSRTPMNTEAFF
TGTGCCAGCAGCCGTACCCCGATGAACACTGAAGCTTTCTTT
>TRBV5-1|-|-|TRBJ2-2
CASSWPENTGELFF
TGCGCCAGCAGCTGGCCAGAGAACACCGGGGAGCTGTTTTTT
>TRBV7-8|-|medium-sized|TRBJ1-3
CASSTPGDNSGNTIYF
TGTGCCAGCAGTACACCCGGGGACAACTCTGGAAACACCATATATTTT
>TRBV28|TRBD2|-|TRBJ2-1
CASSFPVTLAGTPQNEQFF
TGTGCCAGCAGTTTCCCCGTCACCCTAGCGGGGACCCCTCAGAATGAGCAGTTCTTC
>TRBV6-2/TRBV6-3|-|few|TRBJ2-4
CASSFRYIAKNIQYF
TGTGCCAGCAGTTTCCGGTATATAGCCAAAAACATTCAGTACTTC
>TRBV2|-|many|TRBJ2-5
CASSVTSFETQYF
TGTGCCAGCAGTGTTACTAGCTTCGAGACCCAGTACTTC
>TRBV20-1|-|-|TRBJ2-1
CSARGTPRGWDEQFF
TGCAGTGCTAGGGGGACCCCCCGCGGTTGGGATGAGCAGTTCTTC
>TRBV5-1|TRBD1|few|TRBJ2-7
CASSLDRSYEQYF
TGCGCCAGCAGCCTGGACAGGAGCTACGAGCAGTACTTC
>TRBV27|-|-|TRBJ2-1
CASSLGDLNEQFF
TGTGCCAGCAGTTTAGGGGACCTTAATGAGCAGTTCTTC
>TRBV28|TRBD2|-|TRBJ2-3
CASSPGTSGGDTQYF
TGTGCCAGCAGCCCCGGGACTAGCGGCGGAGATACGCAGTATTTT
>TRBV5-5|TRBD1|-|TRBJ2-3
CASSLVGYGTGDTDTQYF
TGTGCCAGCAGCTTGGTCGGCTACGGGACAGGGGACACAGATACGCAGTATTTT
>TRBV20-1|-|few|TRBJ2-5
CSATGRGLETQYF
TGCAGTGCTACAGGACGGGGCCTAGAGACCCAGTACTTC
>TRBV2|-|few|TRBJ2-6
CASNPDAAGANVLTF
TGTGCCAGCAACCCGGACGCTGCTGGGGCCAACGTCCTGACTTTC
>TRBV28|-|-|TRBJ2-2
CASSIGGASTGELFF
TGTGCCAGCAGTATTGGCGGAGCGAGCACCGGGGAGCTGTTTTTT
>TRBV2|TRBD1|few|TRBJ2-3
CASSEGDRGRDSTDTQYF
TGTGCCAGCAGTGAAGGGGACAGGGGGCGCGACAGCACAGATACGCAGTATTTT
>TRBV5-1|TRBD2|-|TRBJ2-7
CVSSLVASGSYEQYF
TGCGTCAGCAGCTTGGTGGCTAGCGGTAGCTACGAGCAGTACTTC
>TRBV15|-|many|TRBJ2-3
CATSTSRAGGSGTQYF
TGTGCCACCAGCACTAGCCGAGCTGGGGGGTCGGGTACGCAGTATTTT
>TRBV13|-|-|TRBJ2-7
CASSLIAAAYEQYF
TGTGCCAGCAGCTTAATAGCCGCAGCCTACGAGCAGTACTTC
>TRBV7-2|-|-|TRBJ2-1
CASSPNILGNEQFF
TGTGCCAGCAGCCCTAATATCTTGGGGAATGAGCAGTTCTTC